This TCR beta chain originates from a study of post-analysis software for immune sequencing data. In the study overall: Clinical courses comprised relapsing-remitting, secondary progressive and progressive-relapsing multiple sclerosis. Study conclusions and caveats: Batch-matched samples strongly co-clustered by F measure. When patients were compared with controls, about 5 TRBV segments were more frequent, TRBV5-6, TRBV5-1 and TRBV20-1 among them. Normalized Chao1 diversity was significantly reduced in patients versus controls.

Sequencing libraries made from TCR beta cDNA carried unique molecular identifiers. Yield was some 500,000 cDNA molecules from roughly 0.93 to 9.6 million T cells. TCRdb fed the PCR reads into MiXCR, producing one record per CDR3 protein. The table has approximately 250,000 distinct CDR3 sequences, 30% to 45% seen once. There are many counts of this clonotype. Its antigen is as yet unknown. This CDR3 has 14 amino acids. CDR1 and CDR2 from the germline V gene are SGHAT and FQNNGV. V gave up 4 bases and J gave up 5 bases; unmatched junction bases: 5. The V gene is TRBV11-2, the J gene TRBJ2-3; TRBD2 matches 8 bases. The receptor was derived from a girl aged 10-17 years with multiple sclerosis. The sample taken for sequencing was blood. CDR3 sequence reads: CASSSGAGGDTQYF. The CDR3 region has the DNA TGTGCCAGCAGCTCCGGCGCGGGAGGAGATACGCAGTATTTT.